Listed here is a single TCR beta chain. Its antigen is currently not known. Base qualities are not provided; no much larger clone lies one nucleotide away. The sample belongs to a study of shared clonotypes between healthy human individuals (dated by TCRdb to about 2020). As for the study more broadly: The cohort included a few men and a couple of women between 18 and 49 years of age. Each donor's leukapheresis produced roughly between roughly 0.94 and 9.5 billion PBMCs. The study deeply sequenced blood TCR repertoires of roughly five healthy adults to estimate repertoire size and the extent of clonotype sharing between individuals. Different laboratories and diverse techniques were used to prepare libraries and sequence TCR repertoires, to increase sequencing depth and limit assay-specific biases. For each donor, CD4 naive and CD4 memory were each given three plates, CD8 naive was given two plates, and CD8 memory was given one plate. General study outcomes and caveats: When a handful of donors were compared, the shared fraction of clonotypes was roughly 5% for naive CD4, more than 3% for naive CD8, 2.3% for memory CD4, and roughly 0.43% for memory CD8. Higher generation probabilities were observed for clonotypes shared by all four sorted-subset donors than for non-shared clonotypes. Sampling was limited to blood, and TCR repertoires in tissue likely differ from TCR repertoires in blood. Because the study included a small number of donors, the genetic and exposure-history diversity represented was limited. Incomplete sequencing was indicated by rarefaction of sorted-subset datasets, despite the large sequencing depth. Pairwise subsampling indicated that sequencing depth was expected to affect the degree of clonotype sharing among donors. Naive subsets generally had larger estimated clonotype richness than memory subsets.

Donors were healthy HIV-negative adults with no recently reported acute infections or vaccinations. Every donor was a Caucasian adult residing in Nashville, Tennessee, USA. CD4+ T cells were enriched by magnetic negative selection; naive cells were then positively selected on CD45RA, and the negative fraction formed the memory subset. Blood was obtained by leukapheresis, after which PBMCs were separated by Ficoll-Histopaque density gradient centrifugation and cryopreserved in liquid nitrogen vapor phase. Purity and quantity of every magnetically sorted T cell population were checked by analytical flow cytometry. Genomic DNA was isolated from each sorted fraction and quantified by UV absorbance on a Nanodrop 2000c. CDR3 length: 13 amino acids, cysteine to phenylalanine. Just the 39-base CDR3 DNA is kept, in frame starting at base 1. Trimmed from V: 4 bases; trimmed from J: 6 bases; junction bases lacking a gene match: 5. Taken from the germline V gene (reference sequence), the CDR1 and CDR2 loops are SGHNT and YYREEE.

Using the deep immunoSEQ assay, TCR CDR3 regions were amplified from genomic DNA by multiplex PCR. Genomic DNA extracted from each cell subset was distributed evenly over all wells of several immunoSEQ 96-well plates, and each plate served as one replicate. For sorted subsets, about 0.2 ug genomic DNA, equal to 25,000 to 35,000 T cell genomes, was loaded into each replicate PCR. Purified libraries were measured with a Qubit 3.0 fluorometer, size-checked on a Bioanalyzer 2100, and measured again with the KAPA Library Quantification kit. Every immunoSEQ 96-well plate was sequenced on a dedicated single-read 150-cycle Illumina NextSeq 550 flow cell. The paper's processing steps were these. Because only junctional sequences without quality scores were contained in the immunoSEQ output, filtering matching that applied to full-length reads could not be performed. To assign V/J genes and CDR3, sequences were annotated against IMGT germline references using PyIR, a Python wrapper for IgBLAST v1.9. Reads were removed for weak V/J assignments (E-value above 1e-6), missing CDR3, stop codons, out-of-frame junctions, or ambiguous translated residues. V3J clonotypes were defined as sequences sharing an identical inferred V gene, J gene, and CDR3 amino acid sequence. The percentage overlap between two repertoires was calculated by dividing the number of shared unique clonotypes by the size of the smaller repertoire. Repertoire richness was assessed with RTK rarefaction, the Chao1 estimator, and Recon v2.1 estimates of unobserved clonotypes. For all TCRbeta clonotypes obtained by the gDNA method from a handful of donors, generation probabilities were computed with OLGA. TCRdb limited this immuneACCESS table to in-frame rearrangements with V and J called. A share of clones is missing; checked studies link under half to unresolved V genes, and the rest is unexplained. D and trimming come from the DNA, and the V and J calls and clone size come from that table. For this sample there are 950,000 to 1,300,000 clones; about 77% appear just once. The ten largest make up nearly 1.5% of the sample.

The sample taken for sequencing was memory CD4+ T cells sorted from blood. The cell subset or site label on this specimen signifies: CD45RA-negative fraction. Rearrangement joined TRBV5-4 to TRBJ1-2, with 8 central nucleotides matching TRBD1. This clonotype was sampled from a man between 18 and 35 years old in good health. This receptor has the CDR3 CASSRTGTDGYTF. The nucleotide sequence is TGTGCCAGCAGCCGGACAGGGACCGATGGCTACACCTTC.